A selection of T cell receptor beta chains follows, all from one sample in a study of metastatic and nonmetastatic thyroid tumors. TCRdb called clones again from the PCR reads with MiXCR. The sample records around 18,000 clones, 29% being singletons. The sequencing sample was made of tumor tissue. Every receptor here comes from a female donor with papillary thyroid cancer or a benign thyroid nodule (not recorded which). Some clones in this sample may be carry-over from other donors' samples. The CDR3 runs from the conserved cysteine through the conserved F or W. D genes are given only for firm matches. Rows give clone size only sometimes, using once, few, many, or a class for an expanded clone.

D	size	V	J	DNA	CDR3
TRBD1	medium-sized	TRBV6-1	TRBJ2-7	TGTGCCAGCCGTGCGAGGGGGCCTCCCTACGAGCAGTACTTC	CASRARGPPYEQYF
NA	NA	TRBV7-9	TRBJ1-1	TGTGCCAGCAGTTTAGACGGAGACACTGAAGCTTTCTTT	CASSLDGDTEAFF
NA	NA	TRBV11-2	TRBJ1-4	TGTGCCAGCAAAATAGGACCCGCTAGTGGAGAAAAACTGTTTTTT	CASKIGPASGEKLFF
TRBD2	many	TRBV5-6	TRBJ2-7	TGTGCCAGCAGCTTGGGGTCGGGGGGCGAGCAGTACTTC	CASSLGSGGEQYF
NA	NA	TRBV27	TRBJ1-2	TGTGCCAGCAGTTCCTCCCGGGCTACTGGGTGCTACACCTTC	CASSSSRATGCYTF
NA	medium-sized	TRBV11-3	TRBJ1-2	TGTGCCAGCAGCTTAGGCCCCCCTGGTCCAGGAAGCTATGGCTACACCTTC	CASSLGPPGPGSYGYTF
NA	NA	TRBV6-1	TRBJ1-2	TGTGCCAGCAGGTGGTCAGGGAACGATGGCTACACCTTC	CASRWSGNDGYTF
TRBD2	NA	TRBV5-1	TRBJ2-5	TGCGCCAGCAGCTTACGGCTAGCGGGAGGGGCGGAGACCCAGTACTTC	CASSLRLAGGAETQYF
NA	NA	TRBV12-3/TRBV12-4	TRBJ1-6	TGTGCCAGCAGTTTTGGTGGAGCATCCTATAATTCACCCCTCCACTTT	CASSFGGASYNSPLHF
TRBD1	NA	TRBV6-1	TRBJ1-1	TGTGCCAGCACCCGACAGGGGGCCGGGCGGACTGAAGCTTTCTTT	CASTRQGAGRTEAFF
TRBD1	few	TRBV28	TRBJ1-1	TGTGCCAGCAACGGGTGGACAGGGTCGACGGCTGAAGCTTTCTTT	CASNGWTGSTAEAFF
NA	many	TRBV5-1	TRBJ2-3	TGCGCCAGCAGCTTGAGGGTGGGCACAGATACGCAGTATTTT	CASSLRVGTDTQYF
TRBD1	NA	TRBV10-3	TRBJ2-3	TGTGCCATCACTGGGGGACAGGGTTGGTCAGATACGCAGTATTTT	CAITGGQGWSDTQYF
TRBD2	NA	TRBV11-1	TRBJ2-1	TGTGCCAGCAGCTTAGCACTAGCGGGAGTCAGGCCGTCCTACAATGAGCAGTTCTTC	CASSLALAGVRPSYNEQFF
NA	NA	TRBV5-1	TRBJ1-2	TGCGCCAGCAGCTGGAAAGAGACGGAGGCTAACTATGGCTACACCTTC	CASSWKETEANYGYTF
TRBD1	few	TRBV6-1	TRBJ2-7	TGTGCCAGCAGTGAATTGGCAGGGGGCTCCTACGAGCAGTACTTC	CASSELAGGSYEQYF
NA	many	TRBV20-1	TRBJ1-6	TGCAGTGCCGAGAGGGATAGCTCCTATAATTCACCCCTCCACTTT	CSAERDSSYNSPLHF
NA	NA	TRBV6-2/TRBV6-3	TRBJ2-3	TGTGCCAGCAGTTACAGGGATACGCAGTATTTT	CASSYRDTQYF
TRBD2	NA	TRBV4-2	TRBJ2-3	TGTGCCAGCAGCCAGTCTTGGGGGCAGCGGGGGACCACAGATACGCAGTATTTT	CASSQSWGQRGTTDTQYF
NA	few	TRBV7-8	TRBJ1-2	TGTGCCAGCAGCTTAGGAGGGGCGGGAGGCTACACCTTC	CASSLGGAGGYTF
NA	NA	TRBV6-6	TRBJ1-2	TGTGCCAGCAGTTACGGGGGCGAAGGTGGCTACACCTTC	CASSYGGEGGYTF
NA	NA	TRBV11-1	TRBJ2-3	TGTGCCAGCAGCCCATTTTGGAGAAACTGTACAGATACGCAGTATTTT	CASSPFWRNCTDTQYF
NA	medium-sized	TRBV27	TRBJ2-1	TGTGCCAGCAGTTTAAGAAGTGAGCAGTTCTTC	CASSLRSEQFF
NA	NA	TRBV27	TRBJ1-6	TGTGCCAGCAGTTTAACCGGGGGCAATTCACCCCTCCACTTT	CASSLTGGNSPLHF
NA	medium-sized	TRBV7-6	TRBJ2-2	TGTGCCAGCAGTCTAGGCATTGCAGGAGGTTATACCGGGGAGCTGTTTTTT	CASSLGIAGGYTGELFF
NA	many	TRBV7-3	TRBJ2-5	TGTGCCAGCAGCGTAGGGTCCCAAGAGACCCAGTACTTC	CASSVGSQETQYF
NA	few	TRBV12-3/TRBV12-4	TRBJ1-2	TGTGCCAGCAGTCCTACAGCCTTCTATGGCTACACCTTC	CASSPTAFYGYTF
TRBD1	many	TRBV11-2	TRBJ1-2	TGTGCCAGCAGCGCACCCACAGGGGTCTATGGCTACACCTTC	CASSAPTGVYGYTF
NA	NA	TRBV2	TRBJ1-6	TGTGCCAGCAGTGAACAGGGAGATTCACCCCTCCACTTT	CASSEQGDSPLHF
NA	NA	TRBV11-2	TRBJ2-3	TGTGCCAGCAGCATTAAGACAGTTGCAGATACGCAGTATTTT	CASSIKTVADTQYF
TRBD1	medium-sized	TRBV27	TRBJ2-7	TGTGCCAGCAGAACCAGGACAGGGGACCTGTACGAGCAGTACTTC	CASRTRTGDLYEQYF
NA	NA	TRBV24-1	TRBJ2-2	TGTGCCACCAGTGAACACACGAACACCGGGGAGCTGTTTTTT	CATSEHTNTGELFF
TRBD2	NA	TRBV4-1	TRBJ2-5	TGCGCCAGCAGCCAACTAGCGGGAGGACCCCAAGAGACCCAGTACTTC	CASSQLAGGPQETQYF
TRBD1	NA	TRBV6-1	TRBJ1-3	TGTGCCAGCAGTTTAACAGGGGCCTCTGGAAACACCATATATTTT	CASSLTGASGNTIYF
NA	NA	TRBV9	TRBJ1-2	TGTGCCAGCAGCGTGACGGGGGGGGCCAATGGCTACACCTTC	CASSVTGGANGYTF
NA	NA	TRBV2	TRBJ1-2	TGTGCCAGCAGGAGAGATAGGGGTAGCTGCTACACCTTC	CASRRDRGSCYTF
TRBD2	medium-sized	TRBV6-2/TRBV6-3	TRBJ2-2	TGTGCCAGCAGTTACGTGGGACTAGCGGGAGTACGAACCGGGGAGCTGTTTTTT	CASSYVGLAGVRTGELFF
TRBD1	NA	TRBV20-1	TRBJ1-1	TGCAGTGCTAGAGATGTAACCGACAGGGATCTTGAAGCTTTCTTT	CSARDVTDRDLEAFF
NA	NA	TRBV11-1	TRBJ1-5	TGTGCCAGCAGCTTGGGTCGTAATCAGCCCCAGCATTTT	CASSLGRNQPQHF
NA	few	TRBV4-1	TRBJ2-1	TGCGCCAGCAGCCAAGATTGGACCAACGCCTACAATGAGCAGTTCTTC	CASSQDWTNAYNEQFF
NA	NA	TRBV7-8	TRBJ2-1	TGTGCCAGCAGCTTAGCTGGTTTCGGGGATGAGCAGTTCTTC	CASSLAGFGDEQFF
TRBD2	few	TRBV19	TRBJ2-7	TGTGCCAGTAGTTCTGGACTAGGGCCCTACGAGCAGTACTTC	CASSSGLGPYEQYF
NA	NA	TRBV20-1	TRBJ1-6	TGCAGTGCTAGGGGCCAACTCTATAATTCACCCCTCCACTTT	CSARGQLYNSPLHF
NA	few	TRBV10-3	TRBJ2-3	TGTGCCATCAGTGAAGAGGTAGATACGCAGTATTTT	CAISEEVDTQYF